Included here is one TCR beta chain sequence, with context. Its antigen is as yet unknown. Germline V gene data show CDR1 as MNHNY and CDR2 as SVGAGI (reference sequence). The ends were cut back, 0 bases at V and 4 bases at J, with 7 bases in the middle. CDR3 length: 14 residues. Use of 60 Vbeta and 13 Jbeta primers characterized the PCR. Some clones are missing from TCRdb's copy, which holds only in-frame ones; the method was immunoSEQ multiplex PCR. The data hold approximately 150,000 clones, with around 80% observed a single time. This entry belongs to a study of cytomegalovirus exposure and HLA in healthy donors. Study observations and caveats: About 90% or about 30% of the time was how often most TCR beta V segments were productive, according to an earlier analysis. A highly shared variant cluster was judged a likely technical artifact. A later analysis appeared to link common viral pathogens to several of the most significant clusters. Despite most TCR sequences being rare, some public TCRs occurred in many donors.

The chain is built from TRBV6-6 and TRBJ2-1, with no clear D. The specimen sequenced was PBMCs. This sequence was found in a woman aged 40 to 50 in good health and CMV-seronegative. The CDR3 loop is CASSYSSLYNEQFF. The DNA of the CDR3 is TGTGCCAGCAGTTACTCGAGTCTGTACAATGAGCAGTTCTTC.